These 10 T cell receptor beta chains were all obtained from the same sample, sequenced in a study of OX40 agonist ivuxolimab in advanced cancers. Libraries were prepared through the immunoSEQ multiplex PCR assay. The table comes from immuneACCESS by way of TCRdb, which keeps in-frame sequences with V and J called. Part of the clones is missing from these tables; in studies checked, under half for an unresolved V gene and the rest for unknown reasons. Recorded for this sample are tens of thousands of clones; 84% of them occurred a single time. The ten largest account for 45% to 60% of the sample. Sequenced material: CD4+ or CD8+ T cells sorted from blood, taken in a trial of the OX40 agonist ivuxolimab. The receptors were sampled from an adult with an advanced solid tumor such as melanoma, head and neck, liver or kidney cancer.

This clone was counted at least ten times. The chain has TRBV5-6 and TRBJ2-1, with 8 bases lining up with TRBD1. The V segment lost 3 bases and the J segment 5 bases; nucleotides outside the gene matches: 7. The CDR3 consists of 15 residues. CDR1 and CDR2 from the germline V gene are SGHDT and YYEEEE. The CDR3 bases are TGTGCCAGCAGCTCACCGGGACAGGAGGACAATGAGCAGTTCTTC. Translation: CASSSPGQEDNEQFF.

The chain combines TRBV27 with TRBJ2-7; 8 bases line up with TRBD1. V lost 6 bases, J lost 4 bases, and 5 bases stayed unmatched. Germline V CDR1 and CDR2: MNHEY, SMNVEV (reference sequence). The CDR3 length is 13 residues. The CDR3 sequence: CASRRQGAYEQYF. CDR3 bases: TGTGCCAGCAGAAGGCAGGGGGCTTACGAGCAGTACTTC.

The V call is TRBV5-1, the J call TRBJ2-2; 7 bases align to TRBD1. There are 16 residues in the CDR3. From germline, CDR1 is SGHRS and CDR2 YFSETQ. With V trimmed by 5 bases and J by 2 bases, 9 bases remained unmatched. The CDR3 nucleotides read TGCGCCAGCAGTCCGAGGGGGCTAGCAAACACCGGGGAGCTGTTTTTT. Protein sequence: CASSPRGLANTGELFF.

The chain employs TRBV27 and TRBJ2-3; 14 positions match TRBD2. The CDR3 contains 16 residues. Germline loops: CDR1 MNHEY, CDR2 SMNVEV (reference sequence). V lost 6 bases and J lost 3; bases outside the gene matches: 5. DNA for the CDR3: TGTGCCAGCAGCCTGGGACTAGCGGGGGTAACAGATACGCAGTATTTT. Translating it yields CASSLGLAGVTDTQYF.

This rearrangement joins TRBV11-2 to TRBJ2-1; 8 bases fit TRBD2. J gave up 6 bases and V 3 bases, and 4 bases lay outside the gene matches. CDR1 and CDR2 from the germline V gene are SGHAT and FQNNGV. This CDR3 comprises 14 residues. The CDR3 here is CASSLSAGGNEQFF. CDR3 bases: TGTGCCAGCAGCTTGAGTGCGGGGGGCAATGAGCAGTTCTTC.

The chain combines TRBV8-2 with TRBJ2-6; TRBD1, the D gene given by the table, was not confirmed from the DNA. TRBV8-2 is labeled a pseudogene. CDR3 size: 15 residues. This chain's CDR3 is CGKIDTQSRANVLTF. The CDR3 DNA is TGTGGCAAAATCGATACACAAAGTCGGGCCAACGTCCTGACTTTC.

The chain employs TRBV6-6 and TRBJ1-3; D is perhaps TRBD1 (6 bases). The CDR3 consists of 15 residues. V was cut by 5 bases and J by 4 bases, with 15 bases left in between. CDR1 and CDR2 from the germline V gene are MNHNY and SVGAGI (reference sequence). As DNA, the CDR3 is TGTGCCAGCAGTACTGGGACATCAAGAGGAAACACCATATATTTT. This codes for CASSTGTSRGNTIYF.

In this sample, this clone turned up a few times. This chain connects TRBV29-1 to TRBJ2-1, with 12 bases that match TRBD2. The V and J ends lost 7 bases and 9 bases, in that order; junction bases with no gene match: 16. Looked up from germline, CDR1 is SQVTM and CDR2 is ANQGSEA. The CDR3 runs 16 residues. The DNA of the CDR3 is TGCAGCGCCCCCACACATCTAGCGGGGGGGCCCGGTGAGCAGTTCTTC. This codes for CSAPTHLAGGPGEQFF.

The rearrangement links TRBV9 to TRBJ2-2; TRBD2 matches at 8 bases. This CDR3 contains 15 residues. Germline CDR1 reads SGDLS; CDR2 reads YYNGEE. V dropped 2 bases and J dropped 6; count of bases not matched to a gene: 6. The CDR3 DNA is TGTGCCAGCAGCGTTGGACTAGCCTTGGCCGGGGAGCTGTTTTTT. It translates to CASSVGLALAGELFF. Together with reference TRBV9 and TRBJ2-2, the CDR3 gives the full variable domain: DSGVTQTPKHLITATGQRVTLRCSPRSGDLSVYWYQQSLDQGLQFLIQYYNGEERAKGNILERFSAQQFPDLHSELNLSSLELGDSALYFCASSVGLALAGELFFGEGSRLTVL.

V and J are TRBV4-3 and TRBJ2-3; no reliable D call. In germline, CDR1 is LGHNA, CDR2 YSLEER. Deletions cut 4 bases from V and 12 bases from J, with 17 bases between. The CDR3 covers 13 residues. CDR3 in DNA: TGCGCCAGCAGCCTCATCGGATTCCAATTCCAGTATTTT. Translation gives CASSLIGFQFQYF.